The clone carrying this TCR beta chain has only a few counts. The data stem from a study of blood T cell repertoires in COVID-19. Overall study context: Specimens from acute and convalescent COVID-19 originated in the United States, Italy and Spain. Sources were T cells, B-cell-depleted T cells, or PBMCs; the material itself was cDNA or gDNA.

The CDR3 covers 13 residues. CDR1 is MGHDK and CDR2 is SYGVNS in the germline V gene. V shed 4 bases and J shed 2 bases, with 9 bases lying between them. As originally analysed: Quantification of nucleated cells was approximated via reference gene primer amplification. Profiled with immunoSEQ multiplex PCR; TCRdb holds only in-frame clones, not every one. Clonal size and the V and J genes are those of that table, whereas D and trimming came from the DNA. The table includes about 100,000 clones, roughly 92% detected once. Sequencing was done on a sample of peripheral blood. The chain combines TRBV25-1 with TRBJ2-7; D might be TRBD1 (5 bases). The clonotype was recovered from a man aged 50 or older with active COVID-19. Written as DNA, the CDR3 is TGTGCCAGCAGTGCAACGACAGCCTACGAGCAGTACTTC. Residues: CASSATTAYEQYF.